Each of the 20 T cell receptor beta chains below was sequenced from the same sample in a study of blood T cell repertoires in COVID-19. TCRdb's copy holds only in-frame clones and misses some; the assay was immunoSEQ multiplex PCR. Of roughly 97,000 clones listed, roughly 82% were seen once; the top ten hold 4% to 6%. Material for sequencing was peripheral blood. These receptors originate from a man aged 55 to 70 with acute or convalescent COVID-19.

This rearrangement joins TRBV5-1 to TRBJ1-1, with a weak D call TRBD1 (6 bases). V was cut by 1 base and J by 3 bases, with 16 bases left in between. CDR3 length equals 16 residues. Germline loops: CDR1 SGHRS, CDR2 YFSETQ. The CDR3 loop reads CASSLTGQGRDTEAFF. The CDR3 coding sequence is TGCGCCAGCAGCTTGACAGGGCAGGGGCGTGACACTGAAGCTTTCTTT.

The chain links TRBV30 to TRBJ2-4, with D perhaps TRBD1 (5 bases). Germline assignment: CDR1 GTSNPN and CDR2 SVGIG (reference sequence). Between the trimmed V and J ends, which lost 2 bases and 1 base, there was a span of 12 bases. This CDR3 spans 15 amino acids. The CDR3 nucleotides are TGTGCCTGGAGTTTTCCCAGGGTGGCCAAAAACATTCAGTACTTC. Translated: CAWSFPRVAKNIQYF.

This clone was picked up one time. The CDR3 bases are TGTGCCAGCGGGGGACAGGGAAATTCACCCCTCCACTTT. Translated, it gives CASGGQGNSPLHF. This chain joins TRBV6-5 and TRBJ1-6; 9 nucleotides line up with TRBD1. Trimming removed 8 bases from V and 7 bases from J; junction bases left unmatched: 3. The CDR3 loop spans 13 amino acids. Germline V gene data show CDR1 as MNHEY and CDR2 as SVGAGI.

The chain combines TRBV5-1 with TRBJ2-3; weak D call: TRBD1 (5 bases). The CDR3 runs to 13 residues. Germline CDR1 reads SGHRS; CDR2 reads YFSETQ. V shed 4 bases and J shed 1 base, with 7 bases lying between them. The chain's CDR3 is CASSKQGTDTQYF. The CDR3 coding sequence is TGCGCCAGCAGCAAACAGGGCACAGATACGCAGTATTTT. The whole variable domain, remainder taken from reference TRBV5-1 and TRBJ2-3, is KAGVTQTPRYLIKTRGQQVTLSCSPISGHRSVSWYQQTPGQGLQFLFEYFSETQRNKGNFPGRFSGRQFSNSRSEMNVSTLELGDSALYLCASSKQGTDTQYFGPGTRLTVL.

The rearrangement joins TRBV30 to TRBJ1-1; D is unresolved. V dropped 0 bases and J dropped 1 base, with 6 bases sitting between them. Germline values: CDR1 GTSNPN, CDR2 SVGIG (reference sequence). There are 13 residues in the CDR3. CDR3 sequence (DNA): TGTGCCTGGAGTGTACACCAGAACACTGAAGCTTTCTTT. Its protein is CAWSVHQNTEAFF.

This chain connects TRBV11-2 to TRBJ2-3; D is possibly TRBD1 (6 bases). This CDR3 is built from 17 residues. V gave up 1 base and J gave up 3 bases, with 17 bases separating them. In germline, CDR1 is SGHAT, CDR2 FQNNGV. CDR3 residues: CASSLGLSQGLTDTQYF. In DNA form, the CDR3 reads TGTGCCAGCAGCTTAGGATTGTCACAGGGTCTAACAGATACGCAGTATTTT.

The V and J genes are TRBV12-3 or TRBV12-4 and TRBJ1-5; a weak D match, TRBD1 (5 bases). V lost 5 bases to trimming and J lost 3 bases, with 8 bases between them. The CDR3 covers 13 residues. The CDR3: CASSTGVNQPQHF. The CDR3 DNA follows: TGTGCCAGCAGTACAGGAGTCAATCAGCCCCAGCATTTT.

This rearrangement joins TRBV3-1 (or the pseudogene TRBV3-2) to TRBJ2-3; 12 bases line up with TRBD2. Germline V gene sequence: CDR1 LGHDT, CDR2 YNNKEL (reference sequence). The CDR3 has 17 amino acids. Trimming cost V 1 base and J 1 base; bases outside gene matches: 3. CDR3 protein: CASSQGGLAGRTDTQYF. CDR3 bases: TGTGCCAGCAGCCAAGGAGGACTAGCGGGGCGCACAGATACGCAGTATTTT.

The V and J genes are TRBV5-1 and TRBJ2-2; 11 bases match TRBD1. This CDR3 comprises 15 residues. J lost 6 bases, V lost 5 bases, and 6 bases had no gene match. The germline V gene encodes CDR1 SGHRS and CDR2 YFSETQ. CDR3 amino acids: CASSPDRGRPGELFF. The CDR3 nucleotides are TGCGCCAGCAGTCCGGACAGGGGGCGGCCCGGGGAGCTGTTTTTT.

This clone was recorded once. The V gene is TRBV14, the J gene TRBJ2-5; D might be TRBD2 (6 bases). Trimming stripped 4 bases from V and 5 bases from J, with 17 bases between. The CDR3 is 15 amino acids. CDR1 is SGHDN, CDR2 FVKESK, per germline. The CDR3 coding sequence is TGTGCCAGCAGCCCCTCTTTGGCGGGGTCCGAGACCCAGTACTTC. As protein: CASSPSLAGSETQYF.

The gene calls are TRBV14 and TRBJ1-2; 7 nucleotides align to TRBD1. After removal of 1 base from V and 7 bases from J, the junction contained 6 bases not matched to a gene. Germline CDR1 reads SGHDN; CDR2 reads FVKESK. The CDR3 consists of 14 residues. CDR3 sequence: CASSQADRASGYTF. The DNA for the CDR3 is TGTGCCAGCAGCCAAGCAGACAGGGCCTCTGGCTACACCTTC.

The rearrangement joins TRBV14 to TRBJ1-1; D remains unclear. Germline CDR1 and CDR2: SGHDN and FVKESK. The CDR3 runs to 14 residues. V dropped 4 bases and J dropped 1 base, with 10 bases sitting between them. Here the CDR3 DNA reads TGTGCCAGCAGCCGGGCTGAATCGAACACTGAAGCTTTCTTT. Protein sequence: CASSRAESNTEAFF.

The V and J genes are TRBV4-2 and TRBJ2-7; possibly TRBD2 for D (6 bases). CDR3 size: 18 residues. Trimming removed 6 bases at V and 4 bases at J, with 28 bases between. The germline gives CDR1 LGHNA, CDR2 YNFKEQ. In DNA form, the CDR3 reads TGTGCCAGCAGTCCGACCCCCCCTTCTACCGGGAGTCCGTACGAGCAGTACTTC. Its translation: CASSPTPPSTGSPYEQYF.

This chain links TRBV7-3 with TRBJ1-6, with D maybe TRBD1 (5 bases). Per the germline V gene, CDR1 is SGHTA and CDR2 is FQGTGA. The CDR3 runs 14 residues. V was trimmed by 5 bases and J by 9 bases, leaving 14 bases between them. The CDR3 here is CASSPFGGTSPLHF. In DNA, the CDR3 is TGTGCCAGCAGCCCTTTCGGGGGTACTTCACCCCTCCACTTT.

J is TRBJ2-1 and V is TRBV9; 9 positions agree with TRBD2. After removal of 1 base from V and 4 bases from J, the junction contained 3 bases not matched to a gene. This CDR3 spans 15 amino acids. Per germline, CDR1 SGDLS and CDR2 YYNGEE. The DNA of the CDR3 is TGTGCCAGCAGCGTACGACTAGCGGAGTACAATGAGCAGTTCTTC. Its protein is CASSVRLAEYNEQFF.

This sequence joins TRBV19 and TRBJ1-4, with TRBD1 matching over 9 bases. With 5 bases clipped from V and 5 bases from J, the junction kept 6 bases outside the gene matches. This CDR3 spans 15 amino acids. Germline V lookup: CDR1 LNHDA, CDR2 SQIVND (reference sequence). CDR3: CASSSNRGLNEKLFF. DNA for the CDR3: TGTGCCAGTAGTTCCAACAGGGGGCTGAATGAAAAACTGTTTTTT.

The sample holds one count of this clone. The rearrangement links TRBV5-4 to TRBJ1-3, with D unresolved. CDR1 is SGHNT, CDR2 YYREEE, per germline (reference sequence). The CDR3 consists of 16 residues. The V end lost 3 bases, the J end lost 0 bases, and 13 bases lay between the germline ends. The CDR3 sequence: CASSYLGGSSGNTIYF. The CDR3 coding sequence is TGTGCCAGCAGCTACCTGGGAGGAAGCTCTGGAAACACCATATATTTT.

This clone has only one observation. This chain connects TRBV5-6 to TRBJ2-2; 9 positions match TRBD2. Germline V lookup: CDR1 SGHDT, CDR2 YYEEEE. J was trimmed by 8 bases and V by 7 bases; bases with no gene match: 12. The CDR3 is 15 residues long. CDR3 protein: CASGAGGKSTGELFF. The CDR3 nucleotides are TGTGCCAGCGGAGCGGGGGGCAAGAGCACTGGGGAGCTGTTTTTT.

This chain connects TRBV6-5 to TRBJ2-7; TRBD1 agrees at 9 bases. This CDR3 has 15 residues. V trimming: 1 base; J trimming: 4 bases; junction bases outside the gene matches: 5. Germline V gene sequence: CDR1 MNHEY, CDR2 SVGAGI. The CDR3, as DNA: TGTGCCAGCAGTTACTTCGGGACAGGGAATTACGAGCAGTACTTC. Translating it yields CASSYFGTGNYEQYF.

The chain combines TRBV19 with TRBJ1-6; no clear D. V lost 5 bases and J 11 bases, leaving 16 bases between the germline ends. Germline assignment: CDR1 LNHDA and CDR2 SQIVND (reference sequence). This CDR3 contains 14 residues. The CDR3 spells CASSSRGGSAPLHF. The CDR3 region has the DNA TGTGCCAGTAGTTCTCGGGGAGGGTCTGCACCCCTCCACTTT.